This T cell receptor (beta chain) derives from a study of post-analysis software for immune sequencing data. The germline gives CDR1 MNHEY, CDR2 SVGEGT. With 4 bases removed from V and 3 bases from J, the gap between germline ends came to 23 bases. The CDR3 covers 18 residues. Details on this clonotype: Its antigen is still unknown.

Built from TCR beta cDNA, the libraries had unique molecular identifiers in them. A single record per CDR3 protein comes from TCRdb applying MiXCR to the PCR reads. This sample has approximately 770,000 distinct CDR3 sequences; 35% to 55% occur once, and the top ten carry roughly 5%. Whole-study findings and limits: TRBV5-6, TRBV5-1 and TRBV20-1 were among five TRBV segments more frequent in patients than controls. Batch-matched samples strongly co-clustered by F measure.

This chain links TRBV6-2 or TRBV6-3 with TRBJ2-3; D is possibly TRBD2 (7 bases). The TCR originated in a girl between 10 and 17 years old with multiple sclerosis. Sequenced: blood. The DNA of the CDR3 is TGTGCCAGCAGTTTTCCCCGCCCTGGGGGGGCAGGGACAGATACGCAGTATTTT. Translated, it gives CASSFPRPGGAGTDTQYF.